The clone carrying this T cell receptor (beta chain) was observed a handful of times. This entry is derived from a study of T cell responses to AZD1222 COVID-19 vaccine. CDR1 is SGDLS and CDR2 is YYNGEE in the germline V gene. This CDR3 is built from 13 residues. Between the trimmed V and J ends, which lost 1 base and 1 base, there was a span of 5 bases. The data were produced by immunoSEQ multiplex PCR, yet TCRdb's version contains in-frame clones alone and is incomplete. The sample lists roughly 140,000 clones; 80% to 90% were seen once. The V call is TRBV9, the J call TRBJ1-1; D is unresolved. The sequence derives from an adult in good health. The sequencing used peripheral blood, collected on day 0 of AZD1222 vaccination. The CDR3 coding sequence is TGTGCCAGCAGCGTATGGTGGAACACTGAAGCTTTCTTT. It codes for CASSVWWNTEAFF.